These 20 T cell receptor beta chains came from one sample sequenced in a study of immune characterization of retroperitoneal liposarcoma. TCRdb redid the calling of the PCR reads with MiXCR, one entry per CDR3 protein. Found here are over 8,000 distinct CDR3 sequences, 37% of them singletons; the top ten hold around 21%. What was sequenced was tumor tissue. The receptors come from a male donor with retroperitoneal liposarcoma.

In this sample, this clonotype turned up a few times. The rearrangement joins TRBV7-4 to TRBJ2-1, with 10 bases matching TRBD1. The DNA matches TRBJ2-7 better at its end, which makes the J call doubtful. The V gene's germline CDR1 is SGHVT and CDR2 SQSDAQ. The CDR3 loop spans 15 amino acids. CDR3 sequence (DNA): TGTGCCAGCAGACGAAGCGGGACAGGGGACAATGAGCAGTACTTC. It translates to CASRRSGTGDNEQYF.

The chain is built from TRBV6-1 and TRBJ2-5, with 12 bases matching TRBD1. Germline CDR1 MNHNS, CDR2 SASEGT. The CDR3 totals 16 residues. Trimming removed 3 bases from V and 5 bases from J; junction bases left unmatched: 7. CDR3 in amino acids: CASSEMGTGGYETQYF. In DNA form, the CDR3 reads TGTGCCAGCAGTGAGATGGGGACAGGGGGCTATGAGACCCAGTACTTC.

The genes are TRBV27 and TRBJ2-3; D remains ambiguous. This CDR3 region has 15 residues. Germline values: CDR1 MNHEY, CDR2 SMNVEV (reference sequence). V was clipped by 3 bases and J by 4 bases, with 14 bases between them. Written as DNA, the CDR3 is TGTGCCAGCAGTTTCCGAGACCCCAGCGCAGATACGCAGTATTTT. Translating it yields CASSFRDPSADTQYF.

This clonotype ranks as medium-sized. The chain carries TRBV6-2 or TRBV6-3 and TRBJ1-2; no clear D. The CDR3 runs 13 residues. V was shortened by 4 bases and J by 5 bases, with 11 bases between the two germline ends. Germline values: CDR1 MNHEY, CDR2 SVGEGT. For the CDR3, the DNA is TGTGCCAGCAGTTCTCCGATGGGGTATGGCTACACCTTC. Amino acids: CASSSPMGYGYTF.

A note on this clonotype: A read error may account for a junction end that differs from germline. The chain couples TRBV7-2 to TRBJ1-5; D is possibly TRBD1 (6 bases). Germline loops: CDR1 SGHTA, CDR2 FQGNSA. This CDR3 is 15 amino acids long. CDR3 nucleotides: TGTGCCAGCAGCCCGTGGGGGGGCGCAAATCAGCCCCTGCATTTT. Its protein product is CASSPWGGANQPLHF.

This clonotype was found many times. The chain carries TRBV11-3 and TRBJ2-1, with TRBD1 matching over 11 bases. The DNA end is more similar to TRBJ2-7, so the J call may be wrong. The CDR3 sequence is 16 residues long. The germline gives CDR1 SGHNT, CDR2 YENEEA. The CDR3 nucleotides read TGTGCCAGCAGCTCATCTGGACAGGGGGCGAGGAATGAGCAGTACTTC. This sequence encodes CASSSSGQGARNEQYF.

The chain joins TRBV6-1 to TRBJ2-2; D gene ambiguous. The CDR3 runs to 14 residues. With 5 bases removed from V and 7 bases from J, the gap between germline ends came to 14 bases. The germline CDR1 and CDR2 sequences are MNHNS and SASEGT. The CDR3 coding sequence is TGTGCCAGCAGTTTCGACTTACACGGCGGGGAGCTGTTTTTT. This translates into CASSFDLHGGELFF.

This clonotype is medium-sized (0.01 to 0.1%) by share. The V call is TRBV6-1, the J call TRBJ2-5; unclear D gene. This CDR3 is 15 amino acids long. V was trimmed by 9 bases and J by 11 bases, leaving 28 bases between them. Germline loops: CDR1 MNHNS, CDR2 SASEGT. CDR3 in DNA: TGTGCCAGTAAAGACCAAGCCCTCGGACCGGTGGAGCAGTACTTC. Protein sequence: CASKDQALGPVEQYF.

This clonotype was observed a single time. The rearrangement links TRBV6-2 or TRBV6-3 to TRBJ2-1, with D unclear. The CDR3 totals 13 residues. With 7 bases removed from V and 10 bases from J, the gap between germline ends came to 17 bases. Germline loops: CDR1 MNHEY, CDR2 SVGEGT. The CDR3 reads CASIVDHPYEQFF. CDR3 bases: TGTGCCAGCATTGTGGACCACCCCTACGAGCAGTTCTTC.

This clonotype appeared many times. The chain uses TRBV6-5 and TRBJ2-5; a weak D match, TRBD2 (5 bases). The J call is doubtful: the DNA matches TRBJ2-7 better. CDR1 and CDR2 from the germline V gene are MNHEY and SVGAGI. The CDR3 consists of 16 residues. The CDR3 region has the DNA TGTGCCAGCCGATTCGTCGGGAAGGGCAAATTCTACGAGCAGTACTTC. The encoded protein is CASRFVGKGKFYEQYF.

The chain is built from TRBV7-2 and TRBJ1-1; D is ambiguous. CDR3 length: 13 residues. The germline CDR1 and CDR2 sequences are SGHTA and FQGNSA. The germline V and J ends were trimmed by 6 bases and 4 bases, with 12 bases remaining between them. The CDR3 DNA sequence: TGTGCCAGCAGTAAAGTGTTTGGCACTGAAGCTTTCTTT. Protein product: CASSKVFGTEAFF. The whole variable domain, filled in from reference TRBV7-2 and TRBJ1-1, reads GAGVSQSPSNKVTEKGKDVELRCDPISGHTALYWYRQSLGQGLEFLIYFQGNSAPDKSGLPSDRFSAERTGGSVSTLTIQRTQQEDSAVYLCASSKVFGTEAFFGQGTRLTVV.

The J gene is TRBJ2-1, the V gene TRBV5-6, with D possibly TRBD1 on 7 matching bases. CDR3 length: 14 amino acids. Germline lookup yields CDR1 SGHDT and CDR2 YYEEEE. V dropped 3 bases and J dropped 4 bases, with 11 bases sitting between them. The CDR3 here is CASSSTGTYNEQFF. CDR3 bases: TGTGCCAGCAGCTCGACAGGGACTTACAATGAGCAGTTCTTC. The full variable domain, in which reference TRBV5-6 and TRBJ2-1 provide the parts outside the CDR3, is DAGVTQSPTHLIKTRGQQVTLRCSPKSGHDTVSWYQQALGQGPQFIFQYYEEEERQRGNFPDRFSGHQFPNYSSELNVNALLLGDSALYLCASSSTGTYNEQFFGPGTRLTVL.

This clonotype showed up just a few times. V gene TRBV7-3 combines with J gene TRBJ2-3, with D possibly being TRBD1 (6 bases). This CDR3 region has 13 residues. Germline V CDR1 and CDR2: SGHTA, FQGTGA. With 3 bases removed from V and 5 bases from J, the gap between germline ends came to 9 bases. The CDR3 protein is CASSFQGQDTQYF. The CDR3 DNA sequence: TGTGCCAGCAGCTTCCAGGGACAAGATACGCAGTATTTT.

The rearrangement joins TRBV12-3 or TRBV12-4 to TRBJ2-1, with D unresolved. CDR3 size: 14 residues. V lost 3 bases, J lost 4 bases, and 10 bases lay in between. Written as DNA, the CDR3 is TGTGCCAGCAGTTTTTGGACCACTTACAATGAGCAGTTCTTC. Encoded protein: CASSFWTTYNEQFF.

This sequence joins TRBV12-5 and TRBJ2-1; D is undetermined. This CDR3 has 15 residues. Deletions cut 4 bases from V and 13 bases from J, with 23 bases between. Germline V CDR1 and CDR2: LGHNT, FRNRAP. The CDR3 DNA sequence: TGTGCTAGTGGTTCCAACGTGAGCTTGACGGAGACCCAGTTCTTC. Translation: CASGSNVSLTETQFF.

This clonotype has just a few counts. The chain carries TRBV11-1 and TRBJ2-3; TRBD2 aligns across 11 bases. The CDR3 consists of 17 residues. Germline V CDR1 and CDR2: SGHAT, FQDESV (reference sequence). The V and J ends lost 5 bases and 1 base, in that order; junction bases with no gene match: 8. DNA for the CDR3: TGTGCCAGCAGCGACGCCAATAGCGGGAGGGGCACAGATACGCAGTATTTT. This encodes CASSDANSGRGTDTQYF.

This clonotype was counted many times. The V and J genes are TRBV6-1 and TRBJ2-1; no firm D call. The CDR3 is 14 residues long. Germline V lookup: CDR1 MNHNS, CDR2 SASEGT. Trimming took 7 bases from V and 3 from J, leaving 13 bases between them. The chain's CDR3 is CASNPLARYNEQFF. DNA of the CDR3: TGTGCCAGCAACCCGTTAGCCCGCTACAATGAGCAGTTCTTC.

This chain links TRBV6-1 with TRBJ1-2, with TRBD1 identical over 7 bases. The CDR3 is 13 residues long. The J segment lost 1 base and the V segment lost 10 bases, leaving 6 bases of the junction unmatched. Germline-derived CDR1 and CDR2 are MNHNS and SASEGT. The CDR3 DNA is TGTGCCACCCAGACAGGGAATAACTATGGCTACACCTTC. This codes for CATQTGNNYGYTF.

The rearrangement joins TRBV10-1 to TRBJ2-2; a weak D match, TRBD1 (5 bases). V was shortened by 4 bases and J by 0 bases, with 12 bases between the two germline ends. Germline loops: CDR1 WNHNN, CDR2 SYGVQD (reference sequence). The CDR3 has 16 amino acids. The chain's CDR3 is CASSGQSLPNTGELFF. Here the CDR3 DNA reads TGCGCCAGCAGTGGACAGTCGTTACCGAACACCGGGGAGCTGTTTTTT.

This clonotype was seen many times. The CDR3 DNA follows: TGTGCCAGCAGCTTCCGACAGGGGGCGAACTACGAGCAGTACTTC. This translates into CASSFRQGANYEQYF. The J gene is TRBJ2-7, the V gene TRBV7-8; 10 bases are shared with TRBD1. The germline gives CDR1 SGHVS, CDR2 FQNEAQ. Losses at the gene ends were 3 bases for V and 3 bases for J; bases not matched to a gene: 5. The CDR3 is made up of 15 amino acids. Filled out from reference TRBV7-8 and TRBJ2-7, the complete variable domain reads GAGVSQSPRYKVAKRGQDVALRCDPISGHVSLFWYQQALGQGPEFLTYFQNEAQLDKSGLPSDRFFAERPEGSVSTLKIQRTQQEDSAVYLCASSFRQGANYEQYFGPGTRLTVT.